The clone carrying this T cell receptor (beta chain) was counted only a few times. Primers for the PCR totalled 60 Vbeta and 13 Jbeta. TCRdb's copy holds only in-frame clones and misses some; the assay was immunoSEQ multiplex PCR. The sample yields 150,000 or so clones, roughly 72% seen once. The CDR3 has 12 amino acids. CDR1 and CDR2 from the germline V gene are MNHEY and SVGAGI. Trimming took off 4 bases at V and 1 base at J, with 4 bases between the two ends. The entry originates in a study of cytomegalovirus exposure and HLA in healthy donors. At the level of the study: Some 80 million unique TCRs from HLA-typed donors were held in an early data release.

The material sequenced was PBMCs. The rearrangement joins TRBV6-5 to TRBJ1-2, with D hard to call. This receptor was identified in a woman in her thirties or forties in good health and CMV-seronegative. The CDR3 sequence: CASSSNNYGYTF. DNA for the CDR3: TGTGCCAGCAGTTCTAATAACTATGGCTACACCTTC.